The 20 T cell receptor beta chains reported below all come from one sample, sequenced in a study of PD-L1 blockade in urothelial cancer. Documented time point: pretreatment peripheral blood. Libraries were prepared by immunoSEQ multiplex PCR; TCRdb keeps only in-frame clonotypes and omits some of them. The table lists tens of thousands of clones, 75% to 85% of them singletons, with 6.8% in the top ten. Material: PBMCs, obtained around atezolizumab (anti-PD-L1) treatment. Receptors were obtained from a man between 60 and 75 years old with urothelial cancer.

This clone was picked up a small number of times. The chain links TRBV19 to TRBJ1-2; D unclear. V was cut by 10 bases and J by 5 bases, with 8 bases left in between. Germline V lookup: CDR1 LNHDA, CDR2 SQIVND (reference sequence). The CDR3 consists of 10 residues. The CDR3 loop reads CATEMYGYTF. Written as DNA, the CDR3 is TGTGCCACCGAGATGTATGGCTACACCTTC.

There are a few counts of this clone. The genes are TRBV14 and TRBJ1-1; TRBD1 is a possible D gene (6 bases). V gave up 1 base and J gave up 7 bases, with 13 bases separating them. The CDR3 length is 14 residues. From germline, CDR1 is SGHDN and CDR2 FVKESK. The CDR3 spells CASSQVRGGGEAFF. Here the CDR3 DNA reads TGTGCCAGCAGCCAAGTCAGGGGAGGGGGTGAAGCTTTCTTT.

The table lists this clone with a few counts. The chain is built from TRBV6-1 and TRBJ1-2; D might be TRBD1 (5 bases). The CDR3 contains 14 residues. CDR1 is MNHNS and CDR2 is SASEGT in the germline V gene. V was trimmed by 2 bases and J by 5 bases, leaving 12 bases between them. CDR3 sequence reads: CASSEFWGGYGYTF. In DNA form, the CDR3 reads TGTGCCAGCAGTGAATTTTGGGGGGGATATGGCTACACCTTC.

V is TRBV5-4 and J is TRBJ2-1; 7 nucleotides agree with TRBD1. Germline CDR1 reads SGHNT; CDR2 reads YYREEE (reference sequence). The length of the CDR3 is 14 residues. V was pared by 0 bases and J by 7 bases, with 4 bases of the junction left unmatched. CDR3 region: CASSLEGAGNEQFF. DNA of the CDR3: TGTGCCAGCAGCTTGGAGGGGGCTGGGAATGAGCAGTTCTTC.

The rearrangement links TRBV6-5 to TRBJ1-5; TRBD1 is a possible D gene (5 bases). Trimming stripped 4 bases from V and 2 bases from J, with 9 bases between. The CDR3 is 14 residues long. Germline V gives CDR1 MNHEY, CDR2 SVGAGI. CDR3 residues: CASSSGVGNQPQHF. CDR3 coding DNA: TGTGCCAGCAGTTCGGGGGTTGGCAATCAGCCCCAGCATTTT.

V and J are TRBV18 and TRBJ2-2; weak D call: TRBD1 (6 bases). With 2 bases removed from V and 4 bases from J, the gap between germline ends came to 11 bases. The CDR3 has 15 residues. CDR1 KGHSH and CDR2 LQKENI come from the germline V gene. The CDR3 nucleotides read TGTGCCAGCTCACCAACGGGACACCCCACCGGGGAGCTGTTTTTT. This codes for CASSPTGHPTGELFF.

This chain links TRBV4-1 with TRBJ1-5; no firm D call. CDR3 size: 13 residues. The V gene lost 4 bases and the J gene lost 10 bases, with 14 bases spanning the gap. Germline V gene sequence: CDR1 MGHRA, CDR2 YSYEKL. This CDR3 is CASSLDFGYPQHF. CDR3 sequence (DNA): TGCGCCAGCAGCCTCGACTTTGGGTACCCCCAGCATTTT.

V usage is TRBV2 and J usage is TRBJ2-2, with D possibly being TRBD2 (7 bases). The CDR3 spans 15 residues. Trimming cost V 7 bases and J 4 bases, with 16 bases left between them. The germline V gene has CDR1 SNHLY and CDR2 FYNNEI. CDR3: CASTDGGAGTGELFF. Written as DNA, the CDR3 is TGTGCCAGCACTGATGGGGGGGCAGGCACCGGGGAGCTGTTTTTT.

The chain combines TRBV5-1 with TRBJ2-7; the D is unclear. Germline-derived CDR1 and CDR2 are SGHRS and YFSETQ. Trimming removed 4 bases at V and 4 bases at J, with 18 bases between. The CDR3 covers 15 residues. CDR3 nucleotide sequence: TGCGCCAGCAGCCCCTTTGCGGCCGAATTTTACGAGCAGTACTTC. It yields the protein CASSPFAAEFYEQYF.

The genes are TRBV7-9 and TRBJ1-1; D is uncertain. There are 13 residues in the CDR3. V was shortened by 1 base and J by 1 base, with 4 bases between the two germline ends. Germline CDR1 and CDR2: SEHNR and FQNEAQ (reference sequence). CDR3 sequence: CASSLGRNTEAFF. As DNA, the CDR3 is TGTGCCAGCAGCTTAGGGAGGAACACTGAAGCTTTCTTT.

The rearrangement joins TRBV10-2 to TRBJ2-2; 7 bases agree with TRBD1. The CDR3 contains 15 residues. V was clipped by 6 bases and J by 3 bases; unmatched bases: 7. The germline V gene encodes CDR1 WSHSY and CDR2 SAAADI. The CDR3 DNA reads as TGCGCCAGCAGGGCCCCCGGGACAGACACCGGGGAGCTGTTTTTT. Amino acid sequence: CASRAPGTDTGELFF.

The chain employs TRBV6-5 and TRBJ1-6; 7 positions match TRBD1. Germline assignment: CDR1 MNHEY and CDR2 SVGAGI. The CDR3 has 14 amino acids. V lost 5 bases to trimming and J lost 11 bases; unmatched junction nucleotides: 9. DNA for the CDR3: TGTGCCAGCAGTACTGGGCCACAGGGGCCACCCCTCCACTTT. It codes for CASSTGPQGPPLHF.

The V and J genes are TRBV7-6 and TRBJ2-5, with 8 nucleotides matching TRBD2. The CDR3 covers 15 residues. CDR1 and CDR2 (germline): SGHVS, FNYEAQ. V shed 5 bases and J 2 bases; nucleotides not matched to a gene: 7. The CDR3 sequence: CASSGRGGRQETQYF. The CDR3 bases are TGTGCCAGCAGCGGCCGGGGGGGCAGGCAAGAGACCCAGTACTTC.

The rearrangement uses TRBV6-5 and TRBJ2-7; tentative D call: TRBD1 (6 bases). The CDR3 runs to 15 residues. CDR1 MNHEY and CDR2 SVGAGI come from the germline V gene. V lost 6 bases and J 2 bases, leaving 17 bases between the germline ends. The DNA for the CDR3 is TGTGCCAGCAGACCAATAAACAGGGTTCCCTACGAGCAGTACTTC. Its translation: CASRPINRVPYEQYF.

This chain links TRBV19 with TRBJ1-5; TRBD1 matches at 8 bases. V lost 5 bases and J lost 3; bases outside the gene matches: 3. CDR1 is LNHDA, CDR2 SQIVND, per germline (reference sequence). This CDR3 spans 14 amino acids. The CDR3 is CASSSTGDNQPQHF. The CDR3 DNA sequence: TGTGCCAGTAGTTCGACAGGGGACAATCAGCCCCAGCATTTT.

V gene TRBV9 combines with J gene TRBJ2-3; a possible D gene is TRBD1 (6 bases). The CDR3 consists of 15 residues. In germline, CDR1 is SGDLS, CDR2 YYNGEE. V lost 1 base and J 5 bases, leaving 14 bases between the germline ends. The CDR3 sequence: CASSVRTGTEDTQYF. CDR3 sequence (DNA): TGTGCCAGCAGCGTACGTACAGGGACGGAAGATACGCAGTATTTT.

The rearrangement uses TRBV28 and TRBJ1-2; D ambiguous. V was cut by 5 bases and J by 3 bases, with 13 bases left in between. Germline V gene data show CDR1 as MDHEN and CDR2 as SYDVKM. The CDR3 covers 14 residues. The CDR3 DNA reads TGTGCCAGCAGTATCAGTGCGGGGTACTATGGCTACACCTTC. Its protein product is CASSISAGYYGYTF.

This clone came up once. The chain couples TRBV6-5 to TRBJ1-6; TRBD1 might be the D (5 bases). Germline CDR1 and CDR2: MNHEY and SVGAGI. V lost 2 bases to trimming and J lost 9 bases, with 11 bases between them. The CDR3 is 14 residues long. The DNA for the CDR3 is TGTGCCAGCAGTTACGGCAGGGAAGGTTCACCCCTCCACTTT. Translated, it gives CASSYGREGSPLHF.

This rearrangement joins TRBV2 to TRBJ1-6; no clear D. The V end was cut by 4 bases, the J end by 7 bases, with 17 bases between. The CDR3 length is 16 residues. Germline CDR1 is SNHLY and CDR2 is FYNNEI. For the CDR3, the DNA is TGTGCCAGCAGTGTTTGGGAGACTGGAACGAATTCACCCCTCCACTTT. Residues: CASSVWETGTNSPLHF.

The genes are TRBV28 and TRBJ1-5, with D perhaps matching TRBD1 (6 bases). Trimming left V 5 bases short and J 0 bases short, with 14 bases between. The germline gives CDR1 MDHEN, CDR2 SYDVKM. This CDR3 spans 16 amino acids. This CDR3 reads CASSPDSTYSNQPQHF. The CDR3 DNA is TGTGCCAGCAGTCCGGACAGCACTTATAGCAATCAGCCCCAGCATTTT.